The 10 T cell receptor beta chains presented below share a single source sample, sequenced in a study of CD8 T cells in Susac syndrome. Random hexamers were used to reverse transcribe an amount of about 0.45 to 1 ug RNA. TCRdb passed the immunoSEQ multiplex PCR reads through MiXCR, listing each CDR3 protein once. The sample has some 180,000 distinct CDR3 sequences; approximately 93% are singletons. Sequencing was done on a sample of CD4+ T cells from PBMCs. Receptors were obtained from a human donor in good health.

The chain employs TRBV28 and TRBJ2-6; D possibly corresponds to TRBD2 (6 bases). Germline CDR1 reads MDHEN; CDR2 reads SYDVKM. CDR3 length: 18 residues. Trimming pared 4 bases from V and 0 bases from J, leaving 16 bases between. This CDR3 reads CASSSPAGILSGANVLTF. The CDR3 DNA reads as TGTGCCAGCAGTTCCCCCGCGGGGATCCTCTCTGGGGCCAACGTCCTGACTTTC.

The chain uses TRBV20-1 and TRBJ1-1; D uncertain. Germline values: CDR1 DFQATT, CDR2 SNEGSKA (reference sequence). The CDR3 covers 11 residues. V lost 3 bases and J 7 bases, leaving 9 bases between the germline ends. CDR3 nucleotide sequence: TGCAGTGCTAGTCAGAGGCTTGAAGCTTTCTTT. The encoded protein is CSASQRLEAFF.

The chain recombines TRBV5-1 with TRBJ2-7; D remains unclear. The germline V gene encodes CDR1 SGHRS and CDR2 YFSETQ. The V and J ends lost 0 bases and 4 bases respectively, with 11 bases between them. This CDR3 comprises 14 residues. CDR3 DNA: TGCGCCAGCAGCTTGGGGGTGACAAGTTACGAGCAGTACGTC. Its protein is CASSLGVTSYEQYV.

The gene calls are TRBV7-2 and TRBJ2-3; the match to TRBD2 covers 10 bases. Trimming cost V 5 bases and J 9 bases; bases outside gene matches: 17. The CDR3 loop spans 17 amino acids. Germline V gene lookup returns CDR1 SGHTA and CDR2 FQGNSA. The CDR3 nucleotides read TGTGCCAGCAGCCCGGATATAGCGGGGGGCAAACAGATAACGCAGTATTTT. Its translation: CASSPDIAGGKQITQYF.

The V call is TRBV2, the J call TRBJ2-5, with 7 bases fitting TRBD1. This CDR3 is 12 amino acids long. Germline CDR1 reads SNHLY; CDR2 reads FYNNEI. V lost 7 bases and J lost 3; bases outside the gene matches: 2. The CDR3 coding sequence is TGTGCCAGCATCGGGACAGAAGAGACCCAGTACTTC. Amino acid sequence: CASIGTEETQYF. The full variable domain, its missing parts supplied by reference TRBV2 and TRBJ2-5, is EPEVTQTPSHQVTQMGQEVILRCVPISNHLYFYWYRQILGQKVEFLVSFYNNEISEKSEIFDDQFSVERPDGSNFTLKIRSTKLEDSAMYFCASIGTEETQYFGPGTRLLVL.

The chain recombines TRBV6-1 with TRBJ1-5; 9 nucleotides agree with TRBD1. The germline V gene encodes CDR1 MNHNS and CDR2 SASEGT. J lost 9 bases, V lost 4 bases, and 7 bases had no gene match. There are 14 residues in the CDR3. The CDR3 DNA reads as TGTGCCAGCAGTGGCCGGGACAGGGACCTGCCCCAGCATTTT. Its protein is CASSGRDRDLPQHF.

This clonotype has only a few counts. This chain joins TRBV6-1 and TRBJ1-1; D remains ambiguous. CDR1 is MNHNS and CDR2 is SASEGT in the germline V gene. V lost 11 bases and J lost 4, with 17 bases in between. The CDR3 is 13 residues long. In DNA, the CDR3 is TGTGCCGGAGGGCTCTTTCGGGGCACTGAAGCTTTCTTT. It translates to CAGGLFRGTEAFF.

The rearrangement uses TRBV6-1 and TRBJ1-6; D unclear. The CDR3 consists of 15 residues. The germline CDR1 and CDR2 sequences are MNHNS and SASEGT. With 3 bases removed from V and 7 bases from J, the gap between germline ends came to 13 bases. The CDR3 DNA is TGTGCCAGCAGTGACAAGGGCAGAAACAATTCACCCCTCCACTTT. It specifies CASSDKGRNNSPLHF.

J is TRBJ1-5 and V is TRBV20-1, with TRBD1 matching 7 bases. The germline V gene encodes CDR1 DFQATT and CDR2 SNEGSKA (reference sequence). Germline trimming cut 5 bases from V and 3 bases from J; bases unmatched to any gene: 7. The CDR3 loop spans 14 amino acids. Written as DNA, the CDR3 is TGCAGTGCTCCGTTGGGGACAGACAATCAGCCCCAGCATTTT. Amino acids: CSAPLGTDNQPQHF.

This rearrangement joins TRBV25-1 to TRBJ1-2, with TRBD1 as a possible D gene (5 bases). The CDR3 is 16 residues long. V was clipped by 5 bases and J by 0 bases, with 16 bases between them. Germline V gene sequence: CDR1 MGHDK, CDR2 SYGVNS. CDR3 sequence: CASSPPGRRANYGYTF. CDR3 nucleotide sequence: TGTGCCAGCAGTCCGCCGGGACGGAGAGCTAACTATGGCTACACCTTC.